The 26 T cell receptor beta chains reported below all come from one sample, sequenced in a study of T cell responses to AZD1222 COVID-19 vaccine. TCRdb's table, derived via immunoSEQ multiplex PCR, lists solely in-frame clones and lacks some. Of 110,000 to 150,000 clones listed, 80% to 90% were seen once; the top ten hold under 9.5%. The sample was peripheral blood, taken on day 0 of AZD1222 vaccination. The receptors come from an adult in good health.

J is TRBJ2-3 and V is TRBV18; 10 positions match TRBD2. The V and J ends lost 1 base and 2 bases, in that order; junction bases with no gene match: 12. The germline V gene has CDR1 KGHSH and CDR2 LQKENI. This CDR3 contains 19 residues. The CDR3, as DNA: TGTGCCAGCTCACCACAAATGCTAGCGGGGGCCACCTCCACAGATACGCAGTATTTT. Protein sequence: CASSPQMLAGATSTDTQYF.

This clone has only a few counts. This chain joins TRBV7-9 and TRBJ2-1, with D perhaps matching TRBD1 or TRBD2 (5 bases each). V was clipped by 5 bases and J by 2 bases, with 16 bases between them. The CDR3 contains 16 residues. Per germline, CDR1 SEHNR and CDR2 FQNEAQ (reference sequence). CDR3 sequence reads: CASSPGRSAPYNEQFF. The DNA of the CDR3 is TGTGCCAGCAGCCCGGGACGATCGGCCCCCTACAATGAGCAGTTCTTC.

Here the CDR3 reads CASSPRGGQGVYEQYF. CDR3 nucleotides: TGTGCCAGCAGCCCAAGGGGGGGACAGGGAGTGTACGAGCAGTACTTC. The chain uses TRBV9 and TRBJ2-7, with 9 bases matching TRBD1. V lost 4 bases and J lost 4; bases outside the gene matches: 12. The CDR3 runs to 16 residues. Germline CDR1 reads SGDLS; CDR2 reads YYNGEE. Looking up the rest from reference TRBV9 and TRBJ2-7 gives the full variable domain: DSGVTQTPKHLITATGQRVTLRCSPRSGDLSVYWYQQSLDQGLQFLIQYYNGEERAKGNILERFSAQQFPDLHSELNLSSLELGDSALYFCASSPRGGQGVYEQYFGPGTRLTVT.

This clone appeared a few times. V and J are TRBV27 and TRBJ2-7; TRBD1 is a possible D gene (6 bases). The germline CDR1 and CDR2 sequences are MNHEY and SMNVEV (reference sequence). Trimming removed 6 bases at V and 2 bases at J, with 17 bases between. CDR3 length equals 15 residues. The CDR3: CASSLEPRGPYEQYF. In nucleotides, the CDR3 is TGTGCCAGCAGCTTAGAACCCAGGGGACCCTACGAGCAGTACTTC.

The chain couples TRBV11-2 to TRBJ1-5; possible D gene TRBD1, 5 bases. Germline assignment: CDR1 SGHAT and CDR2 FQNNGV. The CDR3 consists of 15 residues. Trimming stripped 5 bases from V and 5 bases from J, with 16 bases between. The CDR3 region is CASSLGTGGDQPQHF. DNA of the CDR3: TGTGCCAGCAGCCTAGGGACGGGGGGGGATCAGCCCCAGCATTTT.

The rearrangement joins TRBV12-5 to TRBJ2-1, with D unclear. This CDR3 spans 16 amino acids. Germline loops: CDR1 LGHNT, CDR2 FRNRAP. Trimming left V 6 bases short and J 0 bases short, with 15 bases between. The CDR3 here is CASGARSLDSYNEQFF. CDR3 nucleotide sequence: TGTGCTAGTGGCGCCCGCTCTCTAGACTCCTACAATGAGCAGTTCTTC.

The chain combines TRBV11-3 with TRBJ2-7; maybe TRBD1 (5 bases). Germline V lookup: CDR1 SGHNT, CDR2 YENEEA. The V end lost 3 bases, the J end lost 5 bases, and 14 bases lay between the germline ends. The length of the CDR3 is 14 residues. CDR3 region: CASSLGAGSHEQYF. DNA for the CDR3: TGTGCCAGCAGCTTGGGCGCAGGGTCCCACGAGCAGTACTTC.

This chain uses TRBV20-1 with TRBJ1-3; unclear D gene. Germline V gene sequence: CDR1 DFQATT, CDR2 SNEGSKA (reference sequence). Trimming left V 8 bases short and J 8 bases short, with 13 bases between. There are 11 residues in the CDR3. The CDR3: CSTERLDTIYF. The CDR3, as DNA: TGCAGTACCGAGAGGCTTGACACCATATATTTT.

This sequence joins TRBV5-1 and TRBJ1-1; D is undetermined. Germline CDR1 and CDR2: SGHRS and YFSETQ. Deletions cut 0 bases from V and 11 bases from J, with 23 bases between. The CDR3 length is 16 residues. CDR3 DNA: TGCGCCAGCAGCTTGGGGGGTAGGAATCGCCTAATCGAGGCTTTCTTT. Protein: CASSLGGRNRLIEAFF.

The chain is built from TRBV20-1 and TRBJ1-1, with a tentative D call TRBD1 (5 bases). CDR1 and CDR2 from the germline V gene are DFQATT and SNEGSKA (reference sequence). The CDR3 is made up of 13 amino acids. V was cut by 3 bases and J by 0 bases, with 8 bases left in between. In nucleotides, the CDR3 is TGCAGTGCTAGTTCAGGGATGAACACTGAAGCTTTCTTT. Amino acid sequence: CSASSGMNTEAFF.

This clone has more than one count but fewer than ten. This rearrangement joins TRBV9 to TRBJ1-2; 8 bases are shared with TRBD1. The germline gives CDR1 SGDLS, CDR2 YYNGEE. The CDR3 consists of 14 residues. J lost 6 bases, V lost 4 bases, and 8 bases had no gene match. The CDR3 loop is CASSHPDRVHGYTF. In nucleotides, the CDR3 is TGTGCCAGCAGCCACCCGGACAGGGTACATGGCTACACCTTC.

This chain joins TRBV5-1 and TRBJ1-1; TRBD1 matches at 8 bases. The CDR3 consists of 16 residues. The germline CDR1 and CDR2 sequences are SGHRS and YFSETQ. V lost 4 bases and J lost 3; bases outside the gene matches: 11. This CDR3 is CASSQATNRGYTEAFF. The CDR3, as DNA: TGCGCCAGCAGCCAGGCGACGAACAGGGGGTACACTGAAGCTTTCTTT.

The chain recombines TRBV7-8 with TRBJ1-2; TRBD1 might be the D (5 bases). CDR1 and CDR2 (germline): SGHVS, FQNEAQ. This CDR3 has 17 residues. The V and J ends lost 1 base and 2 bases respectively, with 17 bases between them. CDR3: CASSLGGIATANYGYTF. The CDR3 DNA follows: TGTGCCAGCAGCTTAGGGGGAATTGCGACAGCAAACTATGGCTACACCTTC.

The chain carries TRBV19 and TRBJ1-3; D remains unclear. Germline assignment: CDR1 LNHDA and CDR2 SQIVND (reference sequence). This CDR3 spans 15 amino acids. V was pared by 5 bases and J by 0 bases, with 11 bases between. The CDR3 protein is CASSSGPYSGNTIYF. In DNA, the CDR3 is TGTGCCAGTAGTTCCGGGCCCTACTCTGGAAACACCATATATTTT.

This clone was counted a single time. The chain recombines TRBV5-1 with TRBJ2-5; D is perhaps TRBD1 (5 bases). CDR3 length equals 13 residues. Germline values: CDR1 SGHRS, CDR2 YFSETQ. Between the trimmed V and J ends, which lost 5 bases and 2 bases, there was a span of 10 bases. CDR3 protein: CASSRTPQETQYF. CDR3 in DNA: TGCGCCAGCAGTAGGACACCACAAGAGACCCAGTACTTC. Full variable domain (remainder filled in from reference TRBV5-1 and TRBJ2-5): KAGVTQTPRYLIKTRGQQVTLSCSPISGHRSVSWYQQTPGQGLQFLFEYFSETQRNKGNFPGRFSGRQFSNSRSEMNVSTLELGDSALYLCASSRTPQETQYFGPGTRLLVL.

CDR3 bases: TGTGCCAGCAGTTTATCCTCTGCTCAGAACACTGAAGCTTTCTTT. It codes for CASSLSSAQNTEAFF. The V and J genes are TRBV28 and TRBJ1-1; D not resolved. CDR1 is MDHEN and CDR2 is SYDVKM in the germline V gene. This CDR3 contains 15 residues. The germline V and J ends were trimmed by 1 base and 1 base, with 10 bases remaining between them.

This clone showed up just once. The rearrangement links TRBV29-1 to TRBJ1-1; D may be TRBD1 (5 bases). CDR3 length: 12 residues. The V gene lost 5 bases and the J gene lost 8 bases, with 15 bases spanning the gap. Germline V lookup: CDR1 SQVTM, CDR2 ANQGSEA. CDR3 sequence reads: CSVLVTGEEAFF. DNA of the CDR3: TGCAGCGTTTTAGTAACAGGAGAAGAAGCTTTCTTT.

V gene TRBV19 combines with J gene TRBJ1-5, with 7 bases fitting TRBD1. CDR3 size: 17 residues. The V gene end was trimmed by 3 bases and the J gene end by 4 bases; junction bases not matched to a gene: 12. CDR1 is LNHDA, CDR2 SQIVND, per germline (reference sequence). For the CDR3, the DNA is TGTGCCAGTAGTATCGGCACCCCAGACAGGGTAAATCAGCCCCAGCATTTT. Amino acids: CASSIGTPDRVNQPQHF.

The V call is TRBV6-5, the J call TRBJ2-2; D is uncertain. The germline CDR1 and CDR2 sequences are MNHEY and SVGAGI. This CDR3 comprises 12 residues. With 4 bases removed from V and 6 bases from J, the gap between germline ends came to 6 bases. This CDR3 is CASSFFPGELFF. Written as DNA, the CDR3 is TGTGCCAGCAGTTTCTTCCCCGGGGAGCTGTTTTTT.

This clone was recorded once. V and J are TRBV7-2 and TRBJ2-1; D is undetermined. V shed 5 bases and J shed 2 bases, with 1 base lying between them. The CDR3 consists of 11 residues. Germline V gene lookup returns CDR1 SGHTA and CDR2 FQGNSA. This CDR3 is CASSPYNEQFF. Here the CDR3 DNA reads TGTGCCAGCAGCCCCTACAATGAGCAGTTCTTC.

Here the CDR3 reads CASSLGRIGRMTEAFF. CDR3 DNA: TGTGCCAGCAGCTTAGGAAGGATAGGGCGTATGACTGAAGCTTTCTTT. The gene calls are TRBV11-2 and TRBJ1-1; D unclear. Germline CDR1 SGHAT, CDR2 FQNNGV. Trimming removed 1 base at V and 5 bases at J, with 17 bases between. The CDR3 has 16 residues.

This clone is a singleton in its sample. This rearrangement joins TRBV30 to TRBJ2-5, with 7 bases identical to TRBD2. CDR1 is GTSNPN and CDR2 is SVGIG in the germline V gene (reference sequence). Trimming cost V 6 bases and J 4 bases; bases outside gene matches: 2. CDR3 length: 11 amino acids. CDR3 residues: CACGGGETQYF. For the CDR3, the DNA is TGTGCCTGTGGCGGGGGAGAGACCCAGTACTTC.

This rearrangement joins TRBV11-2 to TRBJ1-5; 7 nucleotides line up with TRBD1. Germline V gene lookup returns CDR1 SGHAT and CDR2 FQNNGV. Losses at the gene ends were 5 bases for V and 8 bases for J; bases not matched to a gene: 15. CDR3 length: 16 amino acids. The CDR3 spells CASSPTPQGGEEPQHF. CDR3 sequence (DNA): TGTGCCAGCAGCCCCACTCCGCAGGGGGGGGAAGAGCCCCAGCATTTT.

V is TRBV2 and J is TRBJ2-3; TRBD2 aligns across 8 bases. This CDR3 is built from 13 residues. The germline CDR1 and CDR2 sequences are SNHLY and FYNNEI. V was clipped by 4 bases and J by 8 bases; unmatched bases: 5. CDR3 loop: CASSGPAGGTQYF. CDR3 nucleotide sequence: TGTGCCAGCAGTGGCCCGGCGGGGGGTACGCAGTATTTT.

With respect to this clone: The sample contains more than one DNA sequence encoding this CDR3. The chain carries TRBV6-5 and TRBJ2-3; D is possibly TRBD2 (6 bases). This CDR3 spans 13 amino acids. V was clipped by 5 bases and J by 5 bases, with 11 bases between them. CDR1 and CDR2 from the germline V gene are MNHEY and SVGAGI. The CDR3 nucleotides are TGTGCCAGCAGTCCACCGGGACTAGATACGCAGTATTTT. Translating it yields CASSPPGLDTQYF.

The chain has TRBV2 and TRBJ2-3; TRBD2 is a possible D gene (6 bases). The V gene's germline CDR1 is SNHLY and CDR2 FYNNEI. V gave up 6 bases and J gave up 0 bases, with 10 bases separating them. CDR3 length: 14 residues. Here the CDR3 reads CASSPGLSTDTQYF. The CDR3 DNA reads TGTGCCAGCAGCCCGGGACTTAGCACAGATACGCAGTATTTT.